The source of this T cell receptor beta chain is a study of OX40 agonist ivuxolimab in advanced cancers. General notes on the study: Ivuxolimab, which targeted the costimulatory receptor OX40 (CD134), was an agonistic, fully human IgG2 monoclonal antibody. Intravenous ivuxolimab was administered to patients every 2 weeks at six dose levels: 0.01, 0.1, 0.3, 1.5, 3 and 10 mg/kg. Of the 50 or so patients in dose escalation, about 20 had hepatocellular carcinoma, some 15 had melanoma, 9 had renal cell carcinoma and 9 had head and neck cancer. The dose-escalation cohort was about 83% male with a mean age of approximately 60 years, ranging from about 23 to 85. Prior anti-PD-1, anti-PD-L1 or anti-CTLA-4 therapy was permitted, and about 40% of dose-escalation patients had received checkpoint inhibitors. Partial responses occurred in three dose-escalation patients: two with cutaneous melanoma and one with hepatocellular carcinoma. The point of sequencing TCRbeta in the periphery was to test whether ivuxolimab changed TCR sequence diversity and drove clonal T-cell expansion. The monotherapy dose-escalation portion (N of about 57 patients) of the phase I ivuxolimab trial is reported in the paper.

Trimming leaves V shorter by 1 base and J shorter by 7 bases, with the junction holding 7 bases beyond the gene matches. The CDR3 starts with the cysteine, ends with the phenylalanine, and has 16 residues. The read is trimmed to its CDR3 DNA, 48 bases read in frame from base 1. CDR1 and CDR2, per the germline V gene, are MNHNS and SASEGT. Comments on this clone: Its antigen target is currently unknown. It has no much larger one-base neighbor in the sample; base qualities were not kept.

Overall study results and their limits: The antigen specificity of the peripheral T cells that underwent clonal expansion was not determined. After ivuxolimab, more expanded clones were found on average in CD8+ T cells than in CD4+ T cells. In partial responders in the 0.1-3.0 mg/kg groups, normalized peripheral clonal expansion was found to be among the lowest, especially among CD8+ T cells. Clonal expansion of both CD4+ and CD8+ blood T cells was observed from baseline to week 6 at doses 0.1 to 3.0 mg/kg. Low levels of normalized T-cell clonal expansion were also seen in some patients who did not respond.

Genomic DNA was isolated from the sorted cells so that the TCRbeta CDR3 region could be sequenced. The immunoSEQ Assay was used to sequence the TCRbeta CDR3 regions. The table was pulled from immuneACCESS by TCRdb, which kept in-frame rearrangements only. Such tables lose some clones; where checked, under half of the loss comes from unresolved V genes, and the rest has no known cause. The sample records tens of thousands of clones, 80% of which are singletons. Of the sample, 20% to 25% falls within the top ten clones. Patients with autoimmune disease history or receiving systemic immunosuppression were excluded from the trial. Peripheral blood for TCR sequencing was collected from all dose cohorts at baseline, on cycle 4 day 1, and on cycle 7 day 1. Samples were obtained from an open-label, multicenter, first-in-human phase I dose-escalation trial of ivuxolimab. Adults with locally advanced or metastatic head and neck squamous cell, hepatocellular, melanoma or renal cell carcinoma were enrolled in the trial. CD4+ and CD8+ T cells were sorted separately from peripheral blood before TCR sequencing.

This TCR came from an adult with an advanced solid tumor such as melanoma, head and neck, liver or kidney cancer. Sequences were derived from CD4+ or CD8+ T cells sorted from blood, sampled in a trial of the OX40 agonist ivuxolimab. The rearranged chain carries TRBV6-1 and TRBJ1-6, with 7 bases aligning to TRBD1. This receptor carries the CDR3 CASSEGQGVINSPLHF. The bases are TGTGCCAGCAGTGAAGGGCAGGGGGTAATCAATTCACCCCTCCACTTT.